This TCR beta chain was identified in a study of immune cell composition in non-small cell lung cancer. Normal lung sampling was at least 3 cm from the tumour, as distant as possible. Genomic DNA came from frozen unsorted single-cell suspensions. Clones were read by immunoSEQ multiplex PCR, and TCRdb kept only the in-frame ones, dropping some. The sample records some 4,000 clones, about 76% being singletons. CDR1 MGHRA and CDR2 YSYEKL come from the germline V gene. V lost 1 base and J lost 4, with 10 bases in between. The CDR3 contains 14 residues. By share, this clone counts as large. Antigen specificity is unknown. Study-wide results and caveats: TIL tumour reactivity correlated with maximal tumour-associated clone frequency in adenocarcinoma. No significant correlation existed between pack-years smoked and tumour clonality. Tumour-associated clones >0.5% occurred in roughly 30% of adenocarcinomas, about 69% of squamous.

The V gene is TRBV4-1, the J gene TRBJ1-2; weak D call: TRBD1 (6 bases). Sequencing was carried out using non-adjacent lung tissue. The sequence was obtained from a human donor with non-small cell lung cancer. CDR3 bases: TGCGCCAGCAGCCAAGGGACAGTTGGCTATGGCTACACCTTC. It is translated as CASSQGTVGYGYTF.